The rows below give T cell receptor beta chains drawn from one sample of a study of molecular identifiers for immune sequencing clone quantification. TCRdb analysed the PCR reads with MiXCR anew, one entry per CDR3 protein. The table has 300,000 to 350,000 distinct CDR3 sequences, about a fifth seen once. Sequences were obtained from naive CD8+ T cells from blood, with Jurkat cell RNA spiked in. The receptors derive from a human donor in good health. Some libraries in this study had Jurkat cell RNA spiked in. CDR3s include the opening cysteine and the closing phenylalanine or tryptophan.

TRBJ2-2	TRBV4-2	CASKGFEGNGELFF
TRBJ2-2	TRBV7-9	CASSVDPDFDTGELFF
TRBJ2-3	TRBV7-2	CASSTGGLHGYF
TRBJ1-2	TRBV7-9	CASSTTPPRGDYGYTF
TRBJ2-1	TRBV6-5	CASSPQTGGGGSSYNEQFF
TRBJ2-3	TRBV12-5	CASGLVGRGLADTQYF
TRBJ1-5	TRBV12-5	CASGLGQGGSNQPQHF
TRBJ2-4	TRBV29-1	CSVELGSGNIQYF
TRBJ1-1	TRBV30	CAWSQDRGTEAFF
TRBJ2-7	TRBV7-9	CASSPTVGAPYEQYF
TRBJ1-4	TRBV6-2/TRBV6-3	CASSYWSGSETTNEKLFF
TRBJ2-7	TRBV20-1	CSAKDRTGLPYEQYF
TRBJ1-1	TRBV7-9	CASSQQGAGTEAFF
TRBJ2-7	TRBV9	CASSVGGTGTYEQYF
TRBJ2-5	TRBV7-2	CASRTAGSGETQYF
TRBJ2-7	TRBV7-9	CASLGGYDPNEQYF
TRBJ2-1	TRBV2	CASSPGARDEQFF
TRBJ2-1	TRBV19	CASSIVAGGPNEQFF
TRBJ2-3	TRBV29-1	CSVEEDGGRTDTQYF
TRBJ1-1	TRBV12-3/TRBV12-4	CASSLGPWTDTEAFF
TRBJ1-2	TRBV29-1	CSVEDGTGINYGYTF
TRBJ2-2	TRBV29-1	CSVEGHDTGELFF
TRBJ2-1	TRBV6-1	CASSPYHSWALENEQFF
TRBJ1-6	TRBV27	CASSLSPVYSPLHF
TRBJ2-3	TRBV6-6	CASSYGTTSDTQYF
TRBJ2-2	TRBV20-1	CSALGLAENTGELFF
TRBJ2-7	TRBV5-4	CASSFLARPYEQYF
TRBJ2-7	TRBV20-1	CSTRDFTYEQYF
TRBJ2-2	TRBV5-1	CASSLIGNTGELFF
TRBJ2-1	TRBV19	CASSGPGGQYNEQFF
TRBJ2-7	TRBV27	CASRVVSGGYKQYF
TRBJ2-3	TRBV13	CASRIQGLGDTQYF
TRBJ2-3	TRBV30	CAWRILRGYTDTQYF
TRBJ1-5	TRBV27	CASSLDRANQPQHF
TRBJ2-7	TRBV29-1	CSAGEAYEQYF
TRBJ2-2	TRBV7-9	CASSPRWGSTGELFF
TRBJ1-1	TRBV7-6	CASRLGGTTEAFF
TRBJ1-4	TRBV2	CASEAITGTAITTNEKLFF
TRBJ2-3	TRBV2	CASAGGLGGTDTQYF
TRBJ2-7	TRBV13	CASSLDAAGTEQYF
TRBJ2-3	TRBV28	CASSLPQRGTDTQYF
TRBJ1-1	TRBV11-2	CASLDSDTEAFF
TRBJ2-5	TRBV28	CASSLYRTHLETQYF
TRBJ1-5	TRBV28	CASSLWGGQISNQPQHF
TRBJ1-1	TRBV5-5	CASSWGRNTEAFF
TRBJ2-1	TRBV20-1	CSATLAGGGNEQFF